The clone carrying this TCR beta chain came up a few times. The data derive from a study of T-cell reconstitution after alpha-beta-depleted transplantation in children. CDR1 SQVTM and CDR2 ANQGSEA come from the germline V gene. The V and J ends lost 0 bases and 1 base, in that order; junction bases with no gene match: 4. CDR3 length equals 15 residues. The TCRbeta library was prepared with unique molecular identifiers. TCRdb ran MiXCR on the PCR reads and lists one entry per CDR3 protein. The sample contains around 400,000 distinct CDR3 sequences, about 11% of which appear only once. This TCR came from a human donor who donated a stem cell graft to a child with acute myeloid leukemia. The sample was PBMCs from the stem cell graft donor, taken from the stem cell graft. The chain joins TRBV29-1 to TRBJ2-7; the match to TRBD1 covers 9 bases. The CDR3 here is CSVEDSGQGSYEQYF. In nucleotides, the CDR3 is TGCAGCGTTGAAGATTCAGGACAGGGGTCCTACGAGCAGTACTTC.